The 4 T cell receptor beta chains listed next were all sequenced from one sample in a study of blood T cell repertoires in COVID-19. The table came from immunoSEQ multiplex PCR; TCRdb's copy has only in-frame clones and leaves some out. The data show approximately 300,000 clones, with around nine tenths seen just once and approximately 11% held by the top ten. The sample was peripheral blood. The receptor set was obtained from a woman younger than 45 with COVID-19, enrolled during active disease.

The V and J genes are TRBV28 and TRBJ1-5, with 9 positions matching TRBD1. Germline CDR1 MDHEN, CDR2 SYDVKM. Unmatched junction bases numbered 3, after V lost 4 bases and J lost 2 bases. This CDR3 has 15 residues. CDR3 coding DNA: TGTGCCAGCAGTTCGGGACAGGGCGGCAATCAGCCCCAGCATTTT. The encoded protein is CASSSGQGGNQPQHF. Looking up the rest from reference TRBV28 and TRBJ1-5 gives the full variable domain: DVKVTQSSRYLVKRTGEKVFLECVQDMDHENMFWYRQDPGLGLRLIYFSYDVKMKEKGDIPEGYSVSREKKERFSLILESASTNQTSMYLCASSSGQGGNQPQHFGDGTRLSIL.

The V gene is TRBV2, the J gene TRBJ1-4; D is undetermined. The CDR3 consists of 15 residues. V dropped 8 bases and J dropped 4 bases, with 17 bases sitting between them. Germline CDR1 and CDR2: SNHLY and FYNNEI. CDR3 in amino acids: CASVKRTDFNEKLFF. CDR3 coding DNA: TGTGCCAGCGTGAAAAGGACGGACTTTAATGAAAAACTGTTTTTT.

This clone occurred once. The genes are TRBV29-1 and TRBJ1-4; 9 bases agree with TRBD1. The CDR3 totals 14 residues. Germline CDR1 reads SQVTM; CDR2 reads ANQGSEA. With 6 bases clipped from V and 6 bases from J, the junction kept 8 bases outside the gene matches. The CDR3 reads CSVDPGQGHEKLFF. CDR3 DNA: TGCAGCGTCGATCCGGGACAGGGTCATGAAAAACTGTTTTTT.

Turning to this clone: The sample holds other DNA sequences that translate to the same CDR3. As DNA, the CDR3 is TGCGCCAGCAGCCTAGCGGGAGGGAACACCGGGGAGCTGTTTTTT. It encodes CASSLAGGNTGELFF. The chain combines TRBV5-1 with TRBJ2-2; 11 nucleotides match TRBD2. The CDR3 extends over 15 amino acids. V shed 4 bases, J shed 1 base, and the junction held 0 bases outside the gene matches. Germline V gene lookup returns CDR1 SGHRS and CDR2 YFSETQ.